These 2 T cell receptor beta chains were sequenced from one sample in a study of T cells in Graves' hyperthyroidism and ophthalmopathy. The source material, RNA transcripts, was used to amplify TCR beta CDR3 regions. HTBI primers were employed in a first-round RT-PCR of the TCR CDR3. TCRdb re-analysed the multiplex PCR reads in MiXCR, keeping a single row per CDR3 protein. The sample shows about 400,000 distinct CDR3 sequences, about 14% of them seen only once. The sample consisted of blood. These receptor sequences come from a woman aged 30 to 39 with Graves' ophthalmopathy.

There are many counts of this clonotype. This may stem from a read error, because a much larger clone lies one nucleotide away. The rearrangement joins TRBV2 to TRBJ2-1; D may be TRBD1 (5 bases). Germline V gives CDR1 SNHLY, CDR2 FYNNEI. This CDR3 has 16 residues. CDR3: CASMTVAWGSYSEQFF. Written as DNA, the CDR3 is TGTGCCAGCATGACAGTCGCCTGGGGTTCCTACAGTGAGCAGTTCTTC. The whole variable domain, filled in from reference TRBV2 and TRBJ2-1, reads EPEVTQTPSHQVTQMGQEVILRCVPISNHLYFYWYRQILGQKVEFLVSFYNNEISEKSEIFDDQFSVERPDGSNFTLKIRSTKLEDSAMYFCASMTVAWGSYSEQFFGPGTRLTVL.

This clonotype was detected a few times. The rearrangement links TRBV15 to TRBJ1-4, with D maybe TRBD1 (5 bases). The V end was cut by 5 bases, the J end by 11 bases, with 27 bases between. CDR3 length equals 17 residues. CDR1 is LNHNV, CDR2 YYDKDF, per germline (reference sequence). The CDR3 region is CATSRGLQRGVEGKLFF. For the CDR3, the DNA is TGTGCCACCAGCCGCGGACTTCAAAGGGGAGTTGAAGGGAAACTGTTTTTT.